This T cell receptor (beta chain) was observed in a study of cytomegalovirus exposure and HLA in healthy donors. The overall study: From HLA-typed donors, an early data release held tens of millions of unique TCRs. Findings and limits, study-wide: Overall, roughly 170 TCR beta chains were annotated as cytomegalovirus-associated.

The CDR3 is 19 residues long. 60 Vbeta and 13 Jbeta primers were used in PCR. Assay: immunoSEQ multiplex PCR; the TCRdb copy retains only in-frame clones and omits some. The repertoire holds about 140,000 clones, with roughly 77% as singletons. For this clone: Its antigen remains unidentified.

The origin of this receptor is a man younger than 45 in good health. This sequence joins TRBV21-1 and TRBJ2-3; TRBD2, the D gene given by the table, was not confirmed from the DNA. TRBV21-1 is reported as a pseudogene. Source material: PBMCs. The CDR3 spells CASSKGGTSGRFSTDTQYF. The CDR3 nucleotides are TGTGCCAGCAGCAAAGGAGGGACTAGCGGGAGGTTCAGCACAGATACGCAGTATTTT.